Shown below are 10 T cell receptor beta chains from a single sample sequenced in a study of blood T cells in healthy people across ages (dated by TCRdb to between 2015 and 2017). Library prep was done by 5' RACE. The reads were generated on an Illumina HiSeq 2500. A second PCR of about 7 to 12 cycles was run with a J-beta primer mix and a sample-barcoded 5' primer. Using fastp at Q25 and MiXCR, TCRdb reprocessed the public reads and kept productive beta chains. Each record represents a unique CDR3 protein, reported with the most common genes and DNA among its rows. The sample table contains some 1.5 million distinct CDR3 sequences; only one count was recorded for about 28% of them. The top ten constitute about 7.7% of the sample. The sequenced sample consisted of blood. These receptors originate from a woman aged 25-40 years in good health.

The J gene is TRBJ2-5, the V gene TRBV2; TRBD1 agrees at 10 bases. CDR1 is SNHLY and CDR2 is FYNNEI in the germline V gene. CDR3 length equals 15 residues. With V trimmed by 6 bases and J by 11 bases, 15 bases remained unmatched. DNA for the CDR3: TGTGCCAGCAGAGCCGGGACAGGGGCGATAAATGAGCAGTACTTC. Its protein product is CASRAGTGAINEQYF.

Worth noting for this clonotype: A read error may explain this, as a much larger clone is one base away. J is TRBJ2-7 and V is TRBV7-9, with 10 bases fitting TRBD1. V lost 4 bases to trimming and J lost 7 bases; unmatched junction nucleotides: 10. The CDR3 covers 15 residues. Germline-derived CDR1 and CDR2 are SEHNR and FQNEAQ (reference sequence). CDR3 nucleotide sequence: TGTGCCAGCAGCTCAGGAGTCGGACAGGGGGGAGAGCAGTACTTC. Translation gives CASSSGVGQGGEQYF. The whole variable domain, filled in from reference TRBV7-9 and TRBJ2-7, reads DTGVSQNPRHKITKRGQNVTFRCDPISEHNRLYWYRQTLGQGPEFLTYFQNEAQLEKSRLLSDRFSAERPKGSFSTLEIQRTEQGDSAMYLCASSSGVGQGGEQYFGPGTRLTVT.

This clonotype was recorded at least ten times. CDR3 in amino acids: CASSPQGQQGFHEQYF. CDR3 coding DNA: TGTGCCAGCAGTCCCCAGGGTCAACAGGGCTTCCACGAGCAGTACTTC. V is TRBV28 and J is TRBJ2-5, with D maybe TRBD1 (6 bases). The J call may be faulty, since TRBJ2-7 better matches the DNA end. CDR1 MDHEN and CDR2 SYDVKM come from the germline V gene. The CDR3 has 16 amino acids.

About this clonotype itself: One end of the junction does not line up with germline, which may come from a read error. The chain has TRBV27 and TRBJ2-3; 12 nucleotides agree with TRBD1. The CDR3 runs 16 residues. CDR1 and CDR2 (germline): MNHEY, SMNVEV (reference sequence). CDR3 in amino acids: CASNLGTGGGTDTQYF. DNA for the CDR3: TGTGCCAGCAATTTAGGGACAGGGGGCGGAACAGATACGCAGTATTTT.

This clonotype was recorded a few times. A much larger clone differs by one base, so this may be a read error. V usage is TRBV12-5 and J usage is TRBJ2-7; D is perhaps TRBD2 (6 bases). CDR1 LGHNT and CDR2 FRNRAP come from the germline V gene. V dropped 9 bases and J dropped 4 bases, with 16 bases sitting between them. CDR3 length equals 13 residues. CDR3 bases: TGTGCTAGGGGTCCCCCGGGACTTTACGAGCAGTACTTC. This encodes CARGPPGLYEQYF.

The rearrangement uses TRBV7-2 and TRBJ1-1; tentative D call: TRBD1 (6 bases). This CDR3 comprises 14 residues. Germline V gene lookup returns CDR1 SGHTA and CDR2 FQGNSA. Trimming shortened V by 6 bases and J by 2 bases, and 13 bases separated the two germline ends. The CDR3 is CASREQGGNTEAFF. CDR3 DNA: TGTGCCAGCAGAGAACAGGGTGGAAACACTGAAGCTTTCTTT.

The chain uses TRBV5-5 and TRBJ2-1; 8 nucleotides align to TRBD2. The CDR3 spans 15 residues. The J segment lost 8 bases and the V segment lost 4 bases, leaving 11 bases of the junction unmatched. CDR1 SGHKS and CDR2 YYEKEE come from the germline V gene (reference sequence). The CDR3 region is CASSLPGTSGYEQFF. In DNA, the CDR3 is TGTGCCAGCAGCCTTCCCGGGACTAGTGGTTATGAGCAGTTCTTC.

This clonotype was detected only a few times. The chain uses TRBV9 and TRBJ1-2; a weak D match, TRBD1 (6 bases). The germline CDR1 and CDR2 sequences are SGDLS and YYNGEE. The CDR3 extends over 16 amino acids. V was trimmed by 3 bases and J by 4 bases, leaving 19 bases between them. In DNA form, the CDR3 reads TGTGCCAGCAGCGCCCAGAAGGGGGGGAGTATCTATGGCTACACCTTC. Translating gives CASSAQKGGSIYGYTF.

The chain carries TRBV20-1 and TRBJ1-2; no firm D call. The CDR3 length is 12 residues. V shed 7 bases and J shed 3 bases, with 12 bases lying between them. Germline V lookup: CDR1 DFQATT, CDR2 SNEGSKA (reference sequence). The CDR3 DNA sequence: TGCAGTGGTCTTGCGGACGACTATGGCTACACCTTC. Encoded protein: CSGLADDYGYTF.

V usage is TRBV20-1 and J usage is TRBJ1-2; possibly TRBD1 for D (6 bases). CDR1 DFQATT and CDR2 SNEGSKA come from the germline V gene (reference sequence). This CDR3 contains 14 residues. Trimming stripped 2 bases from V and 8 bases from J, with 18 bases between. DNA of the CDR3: TGCAGTGCTAGACCCCCCGGCGGGGGCGAGGGCTACACCTTC. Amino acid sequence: CSARPPGGGEGYTF.